These 18 T cell receptor beta chains originate from one sample sequenced in a study of T cells in Graves' hyperthyroidism and ophthalmopathy. Amplification yielded TCR beta CDR3 regions, with RNA transcripts as the source. TCR CDR3 underwent first-round RT-PCR with the HTBI primer set. TCRdb called the multiplex PCR reads again in MiXCR, with one record for every CDR3 protein. The sample lists about 640,000 distinct CDR3 sequences, around 21% occurring once. The sequenced material came from blood. These receptors came from a man aged 25 to 40 with Graves' ophthalmopathy.

This clonotype was seen repeatedly, ten times or more. This chain connects TRBV5-1 to TRBJ1-1; D perhaps matches TRBD1 (6 bases). The CDR3 is 15 amino acids. Trimming shortened V by 0 bases and J by 2 bases, and 11 bases separated the two germline ends. Germline assignment: CDR1 SGHRS and CDR2 YFSETQ. The CDR3 protein is CASSLDRAGNTEAFF. The DNA of the CDR3 is TGCGCCAGCAGCTTGGACAGGGCGGGTAACACTGAAGCTTTCTTT.

This clonotype was counted many times. CDR3 in DNA: TGTGCCAGCAGCTTAGTGGCGAACTACGAGCAGTACTTC. It yields the protein CASSLVANYEQYF. The chain recombines TRBV7-2 with TRBJ2-7; D is unclear. Germline V lookup: CDR1 SGHTA, CDR2 FQGNSA. The CDR3 extends over 13 amino acids. V dropped 1 base and J dropped 3 bases, with 7 bases sitting between them. Full variable domain (outside the CDR3, taken from reference TRBV7-2 and TRBJ2-7): GAGVSQSPSNKVTEKGKDVELRCDPISGHTALYWYRQSLGQGLEFLIYFQGNSAPDKSGLPSDRFSAERTGGSVSTLTIQRTQQEDSAVYLCASSLVANYEQYFGPGTRLTVT.

This chain connects TRBV28 to TRBJ2-1; TRBD2 agrees at 14 bases. CDR3 length: 21 amino acids. The V gene end was trimmed by 7 bases and the J gene end by 0 bases; junction bases not matched to a gene: 17. Germline CDR1 is MDHEN and CDR2 is SYDVKM. The CDR3 DNA sequence: TGTGCCAGCAAACCGGGACTAGCGGGAGACTCACCCATAAGCTCCTACAATGAGCAGTTCTTC. This encodes CASKPGLAGDSPISSYNEQFF.

The gene calls are TRBV6-2 or TRBV6-3 and TRBJ2-6; 11 nucleotides line up with TRBD1. This CDR3 spans 18 amino acids. Per germline, CDR1 MNHEY and CDR2 SVGEGT. Trimming at V came to 7 bases and at J to 2 bases, leaving 10 bases not matched to a gene. CDR3 in amino acids: CASTTRDRGTAGANVLTF. CDR3 nucleotides: TGTGCCAGCACTACTCGGGACAGGGGGACTGCTGGGGCCAACGTCCTGACTTTC.

The rearrangement links TRBV19 to TRBJ2-3; 9 bases fit TRBD1. This CDR3 contains 15 residues. Germline V lookup: CDR1 LNHDA, CDR2 SQIVND (reference sequence). The J segment lost 4 bases and the V segment lost 5 bases, leaving 7 bases of the junction unmatched. The CDR3 bases are TGTGCCAGTAGTGACCGGGACAGGGTTGCAGATACGCAGTATTTT. Its translation is CASSDRDRVADTQYF.

The chain has TRBV4-1 and TRBJ2-1; 8 bases are a match to TRBD2. This CDR3 spans 15 amino acids. The V and J ends lost 1 base and 6 bases, in that order; junction bases with no gene match: 5. Germline-derived CDR1 and CDR2 are MGHRA and YSYEKL. The CDR3 region has the DNA TGCGCCAGCAGCCAAGCCATCGGGAGGGCCAATGAGCAGTTCTTC. It yields the protein CASSQAIGRANEQFF.

The V gene is TRBV29-1, the J gene TRBJ2-7; D could derive from TRBD1 or TRBD2 (7 bases each). The germline V and J ends were trimmed by 4 bases and 4 bases, with 14 bases remaining between them. Germline values: CDR1 SQVTM, CDR2 ANQGSEA. This CDR3 comprises 13 residues. The CDR3: CSVVSGTAYEQYF. The CDR3 nucleotides read TGCAGCGTTGTGAGCGGGACAGCATACGAGCAGTACTTC.

This clonotype showed up many times. This chain uses TRBV3-1 with TRBJ2-1; 9 nucleotides agree with TRBD1. V lost 4 bases, J lost 7 bases, and 11 bases stayed unmatched. The germline CDR1 and CDR2 sequences are LGHDT and YNNKEL (reference sequence). The CDR3 covers 16 residues. Here the CDR3 DNA reads TGTGCCAGCAGCCTCGGGACAGGGAGGTTATTGAATGAGCAGTTCTTC. It codes for CASSLGTGRLLNEQFF.

In this sample, this clonotype turned up many times. J is TRBJ2-5 and V is TRBV9; D may be TRBD1 or TRBD2 (5 bases each). Trimming took 4 bases from V and 0 from J, leaving 13 bases between them. The CDR3 is made up of 15 amino acids. Germline V gene data show CDR1 as SGDLS and CDR2 as YYNGEE. The CDR3, as DNA: TGTGCCAGCAGCTTCCGGGACGGCTACCAAGAGACCCAGTACTTC. It specifies CASSFRDGYQETQYF. Complete variable domain (other parts from reference TRBV9 and TRBJ2-5): DSGVTQTPKHLITATGQRVTLRCSPRSGDLSVYWYQQSLDQGLQFLIQYYNGEERAKGNILERFSAQQFPDLHSELNLSSLELGDSALYFCASSFRDGYQETQYFGPGTRLLVL.

The V and J genes are TRBV4-2 and TRBJ1-5; no clear D gene. V shed 1 base and J shed 4 bases, with 8 bases lying between them. The germline V gene encodes CDR1 LGHNA and CDR2 YNFKEQ. This CDR3 region has 14 residues. CDR3 DNA: TGTGCCAGCAGCCAAGGAGGGAGAAATCAGCCCCAGCATTTT. This gives the protein CASSQGGRNQPQHF.

This clonotype was seen a handful of times. The chain uses TRBV28 and TRBJ1-1; D is perhaps TRBD1 (5 bases). This CDR3 contains 15 residues. Between the trimmed V and J ends, which lost 7 bases and 0 bases, there was a span of 15 bases. Germline V gives CDR1 MDHEN, CDR2 SYDVKM. The CDR3 DNA reads as TGTGCCAGCACCCCTATGAGGGGTTTGAACACTGAAGCTTTCTTT. Its protein is CASTPMRGLNTEAFF.

The sample holds many counts of this clonotype. The V gene is TRBV20-1, the J gene TRBJ1-1, with D possibly matching TRBD1 (5 bases). The CDR3 is 13 residues long. Germline CDR1 DFQATT, CDR2 SNEGSKA (reference sequence). Trimming left V 0 bases short and J 4 bases short, with 9 bases between. DNA of the CDR3: TGCAGTGCTAGAGATATGGGGGGCACTGAAGCTTTCTTT. Its translation: CSARDMGGTEAFF.

This clonotype was seen many times. V and J are TRBV12-5 and TRBJ1-1; D not certain. Trimming took off 1 base at V and 4 bases at J, with 13 bases between the two ends. CDR1 is LGHNT and CDR2 is FRNRAP in the germline V gene. The CDR3 length is 15 residues. CDR3 in amino acids: CASGLAPSEGTEAFF. The DNA of the CDR3 is TGTGCTAGTGGTTTGGCCCCGTCAGAAGGCACTGAAGCTTTCTTT.

The J gene is TRBJ1-1, the V gene TRBV29-1, with D unclear. The V gene's germline CDR1 is SQVTM and CDR2 ANQGSEA. The V gene lost 0 bases and the J gene lost 6 bases, with 11 bases spanning the gap. This CDR3 contains 13 residues. The CDR3 loop reads CSVEDRRKAEAFF. The CDR3 nucleotides read TGCAGCGTTGAAGATCGGCGAAAGGCTGAAGCTTTCTTT.

This clonotype was seen many times. This chain connects TRBV11-2 to TRBJ2-1, with 7 bases that match TRBD2. V lost 1 base, J lost 2 bases, and 5 bases stayed unmatched. The CDR3 length is 16 residues. The germline CDR1 and CDR2 sequences are SGHAT and FQNNGV. The CDR3 DNA follows: TGTGCCAGCAGCTTAGGAGGGAGGGCCGCCTACAATGAGCAGTTCTTC. Protein sequence: CASSLGGRAAYNEQFF. The variable domain in full, completed from reference TRBV11-2 and TRBJ2-1, reads EAGVAQSPRYKIIEKRQSVAFWCNPISGHATLYWYQQILGQGPKLLIQFQNNGVVDDSQLPKDRFSAERLKGVDSTLKIQPAKLEDSAVYLCASSLGGRAAYNEQFFGPGTRLTVL.

In its sample, this clonotype was seen a few times. The chain joins TRBV7-2 to TRBJ2-7; no clear D gene. V lost 4 bases and J 4 bases, leaving 14 bases between the germline ends. CDR3 length: 14 amino acids. Looked up from germline, CDR1 is SGHTA and CDR2 is FQGNSA. The CDR3 protein is CASSSGRAGYEQYF. The DNA for the CDR3 is TGTGCCAGCAGCTCCGGAAGAGCAGGATACGAGCAGTACTTC.

This clonotype was picked up many times. CDR3 coding DNA: TGTGCCAGCAGCGTGGACACGAACACTGAAGCTTTCTTT. Its protein is CASSVDTNTEAFF. This chain joins TRBV11-2 and TRBJ1-1; D may be TRBD1 (5 bases). V lost 5 bases to trimming and J lost 1 base, with 8 bases between them. This CDR3 comprises 13 residues. Germline CDR1 reads SGHAT; CDR2 reads FQNNGV.

The V call is TRBV7-8, the J call TRBJ1-6, with 9 nucleotides matching TRBD1. Per the germline V gene, CDR1 is SGHVS and CDR2 is FQNEAQ. The CDR3 sequence is 16 residues long. The junction had 11 bases not matched to a gene; V was cut back by 5 bases and J by 9 bases. The CDR3 here is CASSPQGTGLGSPLHF. For the CDR3, the DNA is TGTGCCAGCAGCCCGCAAGGGACAGGGTTGGGTTCACCCCTCCACTTT. Using reference TRBV7-8 and TRBJ1-6 for the parts outside the CDR3, the full variable domain is GAGVSQSPRYKVAKRGQDVALRCDPISGHVSLFWYQQALGQGPEFLTYFQNEAQLDKSGLPSDRFFAERPEGSVSTLKIQRTQQEDSAVYLCASSPQGTGLGSPLHFGNGTRLTVT.